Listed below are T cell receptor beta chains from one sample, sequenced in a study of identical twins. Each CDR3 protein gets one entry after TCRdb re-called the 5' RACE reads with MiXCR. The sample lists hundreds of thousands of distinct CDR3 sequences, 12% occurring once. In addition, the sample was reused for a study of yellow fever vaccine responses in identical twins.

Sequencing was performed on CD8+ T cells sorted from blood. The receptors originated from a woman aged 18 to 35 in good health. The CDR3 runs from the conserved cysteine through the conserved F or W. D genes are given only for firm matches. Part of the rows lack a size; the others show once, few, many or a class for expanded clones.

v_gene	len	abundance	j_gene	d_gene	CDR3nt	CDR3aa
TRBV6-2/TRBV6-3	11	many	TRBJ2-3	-	TGTGCCAGCAGAATAGGAGATACGCAGTATTTT	CASRIGDTQYF
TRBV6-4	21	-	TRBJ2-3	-	TGTGCCAGCAGTGACTACAGACACTTACTCGGGACAATCATCGGCACAGATACGCAGTATTTT	CASSDYRHLLGTIIGTDTQYF
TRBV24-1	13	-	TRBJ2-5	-	TGTGCCACCAGTGATTACGGTCAAGAGACCCAGTACTTC	CATSDYGQETQYF
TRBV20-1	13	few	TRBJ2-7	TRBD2	TGCAGTGCTAGGCCTAGCGGGAGCTACGAGCAGTACTTC	CSARPSGSYEQYF
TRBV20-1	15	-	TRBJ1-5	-	TGCAGTGCTAGGGTGCGGTTGGATAGCAATCAGCCCCAGCATTTT	CSARVRLDSNQPQHF
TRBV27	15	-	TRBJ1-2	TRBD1	TGTGCCAGCGGCAGAGGGGGCCTGAACGGCGGCGGCTACACCTTC	CASGRGGLNGGGYTF
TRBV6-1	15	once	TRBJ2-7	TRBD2	TGTGCCAGCAGTGAGGGGGGGACTAGCGGAAGCGAGCAGTACTTC	CASSEGGTSGSEQYF
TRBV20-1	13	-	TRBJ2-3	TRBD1	TGCAGTGCCACGACAGGGGGAACAGATACGCAGTATTTT	CSATTGGTDTQYF
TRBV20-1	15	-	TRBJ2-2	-	TGCAGTGCTAGAGATCACAACAGTAACACCGGGGAGCTGTTTTTT	CSARDHNSNTGELFF
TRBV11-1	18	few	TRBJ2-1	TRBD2	TGTGCCAGCAGCCCCGCCGGGTATAGCGGGAGTCCTTACAATGAGCAGTTCTTC	CASSPAGYSGSPYNEQFF
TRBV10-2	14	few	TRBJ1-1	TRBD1	TGCGCCAGCACCCCTAGACAGGGTCAAACTGAAGCTTTCTTT	CASTPRQGQTEAFF
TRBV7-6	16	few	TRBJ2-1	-	TGTGCCAGCAGCTCCCCCGGGGAGCGGCTCTACAATGAGCAGTTCTTC	CASSSPGERLYNEQFF
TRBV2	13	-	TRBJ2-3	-	TGTGCCAGCACCCCGCCGCTGAGTGATACGCAGTATTTT	CASTPPLSDTQYF
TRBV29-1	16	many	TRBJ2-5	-	TGCAGCGTTTTTTCTCCCCCGGGGGCGATTGGAGAGACCCAGTACTTC	CSVFSPPGAIGETQYF
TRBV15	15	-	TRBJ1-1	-	TGTGCCACCAGCCCAGATTTCGATTTTGGGGGGGTGGCTTTCTTT	CATSPDFDFGGVAFF
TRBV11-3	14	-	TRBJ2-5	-	TGTGCCAGCAGCTTTTGGTCAGGGGTGGAGACCCAGTACTTC	CASSFWSGVETQYF
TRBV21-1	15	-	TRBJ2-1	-	TGTGCCAGCAGATCACTAGCGCTCTCCTACAATGAGCAGTTCTTC	CASRSLALSYNEQFF
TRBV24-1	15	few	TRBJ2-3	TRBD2	TGTGCCACCAGTGATCGGACTAGATCTACAGATACGCAGTATTTT	CATSDRTRSTDTQYF
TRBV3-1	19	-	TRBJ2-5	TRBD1	TGTGCCAGCAGCCGATTATACAGCGGAACAGGGGGAGGACAAGAGACCCAGTACTTC	CASSRLYSGTGGGQETQYF
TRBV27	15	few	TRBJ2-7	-	TGTGCCAGCAGTTTATCAGCGGCCGGTACCTACGAGCAGTACTTC	CASSLSAAGTYEQYF
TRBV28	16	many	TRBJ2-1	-	TGTGCCAGCAGTAACATCGGGGGCCCACCGAGGAGTGAGCAGTTCTTC	CASSNIGGPPRSEQFF
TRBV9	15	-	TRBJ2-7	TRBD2	TGTGCCAGCAGCGTAGCTACACTAGCGGGAGAAGAGCAGTACTTC	CASSVATLAGEEQYF
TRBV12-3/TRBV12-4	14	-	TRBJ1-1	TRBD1	TGTGCCAGCAGTATCAGGGGGCGCGGAGCTGAAGCTTTCTTT	CASSIRGRGAEAFF
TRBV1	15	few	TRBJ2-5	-	TGCACCAGCAGCCAAATCGACACCACAGGAGAGACCCAGTACTTC	CTSSQIDTTGETQYF
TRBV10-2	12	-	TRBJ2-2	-	TGCGCCAGCAGTGAATATCTTCGGGAGCTGTTTTTT	CASSEYLRELFF
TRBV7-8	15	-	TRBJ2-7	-	TGTGCCAGCAGCCAAACGGTCAAGCTGGCCTACGAGCAGTACTTC	CASSQTVKLAYEQYF
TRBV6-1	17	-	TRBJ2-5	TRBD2	TGTGCCAGCAGTACGCAACAGAGACGGGAGGGCCGAGAGACCCAGTACTTC	CASSTQQRREGRETQYF
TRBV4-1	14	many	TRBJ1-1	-	TGCGCCAGCAGCCGCTCAGTGGAGAACACTGAAGCTTTCTTT	CASSRSVENTEAFF
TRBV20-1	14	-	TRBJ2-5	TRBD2	TGCAGCGCGATAGCGGGGGGGACCCAAGAGACCCAGTACTTC	CSAIAGGTQETQYF
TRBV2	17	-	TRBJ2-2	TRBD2	TGTGCCAGCAGTGTATACGTGGGTGCTAGCGGGACCGGGGAGCTGTTTTTT	CASSVYVGASGTGELFF
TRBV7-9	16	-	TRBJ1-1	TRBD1	TGTGCCAGCAGCTTGGGGGACAGGGTGTTTGGCACTGAAGCTTTCTTT	CASSLGDRVFGTEAFF
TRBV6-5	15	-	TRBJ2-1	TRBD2	TGTGCCAGCAGTCACTTGACTAGCTTCGGGGATGAGCAGTTCTTC	CASSHLTSFGDEQFF
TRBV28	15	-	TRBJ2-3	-	TGTGCCAGCAGTTTCGCGACAGTGGTAGTTGATACGCAGTATTTT	CASSFATVVVDTQYF
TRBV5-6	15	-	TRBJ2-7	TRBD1	TGTGCCAGCAGCTTGGTCGAGACAGGGTTCGGGGAGCAGTACTTC	CASSLVETGFGEQYF
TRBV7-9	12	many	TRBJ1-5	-	TGTGCCAGCAGCCTAGGGAGTCAGCCCCAGCATTTT	CASSLGSQPQHF